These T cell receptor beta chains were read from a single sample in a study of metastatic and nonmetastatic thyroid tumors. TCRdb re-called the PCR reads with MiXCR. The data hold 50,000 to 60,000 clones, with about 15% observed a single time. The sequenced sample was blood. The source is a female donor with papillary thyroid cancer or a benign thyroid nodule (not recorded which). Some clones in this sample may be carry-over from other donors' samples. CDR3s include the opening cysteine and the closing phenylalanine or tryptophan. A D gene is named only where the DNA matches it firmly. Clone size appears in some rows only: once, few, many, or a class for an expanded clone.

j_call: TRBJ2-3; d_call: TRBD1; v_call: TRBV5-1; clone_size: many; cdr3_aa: CASSPQGGLSTDTQYF; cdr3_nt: TGCGCCAGCAGCCCACAGGGGGGATTGAGCACAGATACGCAGTATTTT
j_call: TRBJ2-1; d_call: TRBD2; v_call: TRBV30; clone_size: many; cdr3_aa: CAWSPLLAGADNEQFF; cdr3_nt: TGTGCCTGGAGTCCGTTACTAGCGGGGGCCGACAATGAGCAGTTCTTC
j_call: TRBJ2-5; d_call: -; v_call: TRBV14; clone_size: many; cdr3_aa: CASSQVIGHHQETQYF; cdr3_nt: TGTGCCAGCAGCCAAGTAATAGGGCACCACCAAGAGACCCAGTACTTC
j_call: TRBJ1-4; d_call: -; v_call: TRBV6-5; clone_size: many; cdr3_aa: CASRYSGAPNEKLFF; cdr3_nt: TGTGCCAGCAGATACTCAGGGGCGCCTAATGAAAAACTGTTTTTT
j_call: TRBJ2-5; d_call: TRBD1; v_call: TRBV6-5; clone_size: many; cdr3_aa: CASSYPNSGTDQETQYF; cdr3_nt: TGTGCCAGCAGTTACCCGAATTCCGGGACAGACCAAGAGACCCAGTACTTC
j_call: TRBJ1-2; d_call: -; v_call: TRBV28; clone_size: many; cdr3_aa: CASKEGGNYGYTF; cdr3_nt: TGTGCCAGCAAGGAAGGAGGAAATTATGGCTACACCTTC
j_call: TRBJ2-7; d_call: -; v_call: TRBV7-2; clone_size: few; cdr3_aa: CASILDRDDQYF; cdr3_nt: TGTGCCAGCATCTTAGACAGAGACGATCAGTACTTC
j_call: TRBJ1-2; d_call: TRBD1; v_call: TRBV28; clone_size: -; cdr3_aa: CASTLRTGDNYGYTF; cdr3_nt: TGTGCCAGCACCCTTAGGACAGGGGATAACTATGGCTACACCTTC
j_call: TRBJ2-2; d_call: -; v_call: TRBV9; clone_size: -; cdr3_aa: CASSVSTGDEDTGELFF; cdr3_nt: TGTGCCAGCAGCGTATCCACTGGGGACGAAGACACCGGGGAGCTGTTTTTT
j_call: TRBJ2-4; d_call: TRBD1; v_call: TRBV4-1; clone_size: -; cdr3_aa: CASSLRGTGQGRFLAKNIQYF; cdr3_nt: TGCGCCAGCAGCCTAAGAGGGACGGGACAGGGGCGATTCCTAGCCAAAAACATTCAGTACTTC
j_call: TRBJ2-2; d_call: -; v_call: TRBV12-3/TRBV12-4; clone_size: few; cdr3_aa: CASSPQWVANTGELFF; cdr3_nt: TGTGCTAGCAGTCCACAGTGGGTTGCGAACACCGGGGAGCTGTTTTTT
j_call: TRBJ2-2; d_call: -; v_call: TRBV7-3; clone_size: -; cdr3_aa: CASSLGHGGTGELFF; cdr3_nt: TGTGCCAGCAGCTTAGGCCATGGTGGGACCGGGGAGCTGTTTTTT
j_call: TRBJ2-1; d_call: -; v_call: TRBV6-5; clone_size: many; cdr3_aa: CASSYRWANSYNEQFF; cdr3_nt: TGTGCCAGCAGTTACCGCTGGGCAAACTCCTACAATGAGCAGTTCTTC
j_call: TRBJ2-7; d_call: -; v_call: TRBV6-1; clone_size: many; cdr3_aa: CASSPRGYEQYF; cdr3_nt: TGTGCCAGCAGTCCACGGGGATACGAGCAGTACTTC
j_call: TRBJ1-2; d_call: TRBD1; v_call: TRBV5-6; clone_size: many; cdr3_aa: CASSFEVGQGTGDYTF; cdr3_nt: TGTGCCAGCAGCTTTGAGGTGGGACAGGGAACAGGTGACTACACCTTC
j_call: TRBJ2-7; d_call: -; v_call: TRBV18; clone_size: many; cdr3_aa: CASSPRQGGKEQYF; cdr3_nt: TGTGCCAGCTCACCGAGACAGGGAGGGAAAGAGCAGTACTTC
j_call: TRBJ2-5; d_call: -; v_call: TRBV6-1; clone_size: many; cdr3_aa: CASTGTRRETQYF; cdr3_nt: TGTGCCAGCACGGGAACTAGGAGGGAGACCCAGTACTTC
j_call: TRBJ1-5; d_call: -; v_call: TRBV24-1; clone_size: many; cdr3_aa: CATISGHRNQPQHF; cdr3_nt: TGTGCCACTATATCGGGACACCGCAATCAGCCCCAGCATTTT
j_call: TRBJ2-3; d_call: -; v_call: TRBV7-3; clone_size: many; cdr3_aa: CASSLSGWYADTQYF; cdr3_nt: TGTGCCAGCAGCTTAAGCGGGTGGTACGCAGATACGCAGTATTTT
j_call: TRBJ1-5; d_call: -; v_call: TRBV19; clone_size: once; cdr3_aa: CATSTPVTEVNQPQHF; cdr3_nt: TGTGCCACTAGCACCCCCGTGACGGAAGTTAATCAGCCCCAGCATTTT
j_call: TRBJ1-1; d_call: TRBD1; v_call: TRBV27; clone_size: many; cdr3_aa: CASRSRDRAEGNTEAFF; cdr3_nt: TGTGCCAGCAGGAGCCGGGACAGGGCCGAGGGGAACACTGAAGCTTTCTTT
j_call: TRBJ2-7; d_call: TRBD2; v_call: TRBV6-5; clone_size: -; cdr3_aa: CASSYSSLLAGGRDEQYF; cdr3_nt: TGTGCCAGCAGTTACTCCTCGTTACTAGCGGGAGGGAGGGACGAGCAGTACTTC
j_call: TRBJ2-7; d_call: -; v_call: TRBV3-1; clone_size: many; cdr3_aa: CASSQRIVGDSYEQYF; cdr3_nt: TGTGCCAGCAGCCAAAGGATTGTGGGAGACTCCTACGAGCAGTACTTC
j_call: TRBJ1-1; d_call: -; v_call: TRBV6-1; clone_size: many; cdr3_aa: CAGTTGGGRTEAFF; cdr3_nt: TGTGCCGGGACGACTGGGGGGGGTCGAACTGAAGCTTTCTTT